The 17 T cell receptor beta chains below all came from one sample that was sequenced in a study of blood T cell repertoires in COVID-19. Profiling relied on immunoSEQ multiplex PCR, and the TCRdb table lists in-frame clones only, not all of them. The data show about 190,000 clones, 75% to 90% seen once. Specimen: peripheral blood. These receptor sequences come from a man aged 25 to 40 with acute or convalescent COVID-19.

V and J are TRBV5-1 and TRBJ2-1; maybe TRBD2 (6 bases). The germline V gene has CDR1 SGHRS and CDR2 YFSETQ. Trimming took off 7 bases at V and 0 bases at J, with 11 bases between the two ends. The CDR3 covers 14 residues. The CDR3 sequence is CASGRGSSYNEQFF. Written as DNA, the CDR3 is TGCGCCAGCGGCCGGGGGAGCTCCTACAATGAGCAGTTCTTC. Full variable domain (outside the CDR3, taken from reference TRBV5-1 and TRBJ2-1): KAGVTQTPRYLIKTRGQQVTLSCSPISGHRSVSWYQQTPGQGLQFLFEYFSETQRNKGNFPGRFSGRQFSNSRSEMNVSTLELGDSALYLCASGRGSSYNEQFFGPGTRLTVL.

This rearrangement joins TRBV5-1 to TRBJ2-7; D may be TRBD1 (6 bases). This CDR3 region has 15 residues. The germline V gene has CDR1 SGHRS and CDR2 YFSETQ. V dropped 7 bases and J dropped 1 base, with 18 bases sitting between them. The CDR3 reads CASASLQGNSYEQYF. The DNA for the CDR3 is TGCGCCAGCGCATCTTTGCAGGGGAATTCCTACGAGCAGTACTTC.

The CDR3: CASSNQGDTEAFF. For the CDR3, the DNA is TGTGCCAGCTCTAACCAGGGGGACACTGAAGCTTTCTTT. The genes are TRBV18 and TRBJ1-1, with TRBD1 matching over 7 bases. The CDR3 loop spans 13 amino acids. With 6 bases clipped from V and 3 bases from J, the junction kept 4 bases outside the gene matches. Germline CDR1 KGHSH, CDR2 LQKENI.

Comment on this clone: Other nucleotide sequences in the sample specify the same CDR3. This rearrangement joins TRBV7-2 to TRBJ2-5, with 7 bases matching TRBD2. Germline V gives CDR1 SGHTA, CDR2 FQGNSA. The CDR3 totals 14 residues. J gave up 5 bases and V 0 bases, and 3 bases lay outside the gene matches. The DNA of the CDR3 is TGTGCCAGCAGCTTAGCGGGGCGGGGGGAGACCCAGTACTTC. It is translated as CASSLAGRGETQYF.

This clone was counted a single time. V usage is TRBV6-4 and J usage is TRBJ2-7, with 8 nucleotides matching TRBD2. This CDR3 contains 14 residues. V lost 6 bases and J lost 7; bases outside the gene matches: 11. The germline gives CDR1 MRHNA, CDR2 SNTAGT. CDR3 sequence reads: CASRLSGGRGEQYF. In nucleotides, the CDR3 is TGTGCCAGCAGATTAAGCGGGGGCCGGGGAGAGCAGTACTTC.

The chain is built from TRBV6-6 and TRBJ2-7; 10 bases agree with TRBD1. The germline CDR1 and CDR2 sequences are MNHNY and SVGAGI (reference sequence). This CDR3 spans 14 amino acids. V was pared by 7 bases and J by 1 base, with 4 bases of the junction left unmatched. The DNA for the CDR3 is TGTGCCAGCACCCCGGGACAGGGGTCCTACGAGCAGTACTTC. It specifies CASTPGQGSYEQYF.

The chain carries TRBV7-9 and TRBJ2-2, with TRBD1 matching 7 bases. Trimming cost V 10 bases and J 1 base; bases outside gene matches: 15. CDR1 is SEHNR and CDR2 is FQNEAQ in the germline V gene (reference sequence). CDR3 length: 17 residues. The CDR3 here is CAIPLQPGQKNTGELFF. CDR3 coding DNA: TGTGCCATCCCACTTCAACCGGGACAGAAGAACACCGGGGAGCTGTTTTTT.

The gene calls are TRBV27 and TRBJ2-3; 8 nucleotides agree with TRBD2. The V segment lost 1 base and the J segment 6 bases; nucleotides outside the gene matches: 9. The CDR3 loop spans 16 amino acids. In germline, CDR1 is MNHEY, CDR2 SMNVEV (reference sequence). The CDR3 DNA is TGTGCCAGCAGTTTATTTGGAGCACTAGCGGTCGATACGCAGTATTTT. Its translation: CASSLFGALAVDTQYF.

This clone was detected only a few times. The CDR3 here is CASSHGLAGNNEQFF. The CDR3, as DNA: TGTGCCAGCAGCCACGGACTAGCGGGTAACAATGAGCAGTTCTTC. The rearrangement links TRBV6-5 to TRBJ2-1; 11 bases line up with TRBD2. Trimming at V came to 6 bases and at J to 5 bases, leaving 6 bases not matched to a gene. Germline loops: CDR1 MNHEY, CDR2 SVGAGI. There are 15 residues in the CDR3.

This rearrangement joins TRBV5-8 to TRBJ2-1; 7 bases are a match to TRBD2. J lost 9 bases, V lost 3 bases, and 9 bases had no gene match. The CDR3 runs 14 residues. Germline lookup yields CDR1 SGHTS and CDR2 YDEGEE. CDR3 residues: CASSSSLASGEQFF. The CDR3 DNA follows: TGTGCCAGCAGCTCGTCCCTGGCTAGCGGTGAGCAGTTCTTC.

This chain joins TRBV3-1 (or the pseudogene TRBV3-2) and TRBJ2-3; the D gene is possibly TRBD1 (6 bases). The CDR3 is made up of 13 amino acids. The ends were cut back, 6 bases at V and 2 bases at J, with 9 bases in the middle. CDR1 is LGHDT and CDR2 is YNNKEL in the germline V gene (reference sequence). The chain's CDR3 is CASSGQHTDTQYF. CDR3 nucleotides: TGTGCCAGCAGTGGACAGCACACAGATACGCAGTATTTT.

The gene calls are TRBV5-5 and TRBJ2-7; 12 bases fit TRBD1. Trimming took 4 bases from V and 1 from J; bases not matched to a gene: 6. CDR1 is SGHKS, CDR2 YYEKEE, per germline (reference sequence). The CDR3 covers 16 residues. CDR3 bases: TGTGCCAGCAGCACCGGGACAGGGGGCATATCCTACGAGCAGTACTTC. It is translated as CASSTGTGGISYEQYF.

A few counts support this clone. DNA for the CDR3: TGTGCCAGCAGACCCCGACAGGGGCCGGATGAAAAACTGTTTTTT. The encoded protein is CASRPRQGPDEKLFF. V is TRBV6-5 and J is TRBJ1-4; TRBD1 matches 8 bases. The V and J ends lost 6 bases and 6 bases, in that order; junction bases with no gene match: 9. CDR3 size: 15 residues. The germline gives CDR1 MNHEY, CDR2 SVGAGI.

This sequence joins TRBV28 and TRBJ2-7; 9 bases are shared with TRBD1. The CDR3 is 14 residues long. Germline CDR1 is MDHEN and CDR2 is SYDVKM. After removal of 6 bases from V and 0 bases from J, the junction contained 3 bases not matched to a gene. The CDR3 DNA is TGTGCCAGCAGAGGGACAGGGAGCTCCTACGAGCAGTACTTC. As protein: CASRGTGSSYEQYF.

V is TRBV28 and J is TRBJ1-3; D remains unclear. The CDR3 runs 14 residues. Trimming stripped 10 bases from V and 4 bases from J, with 17 bases between. Germline assignment: CDR1 MDHEN and CDR2 SYDVKM. The CDR3, as DNA: TGTGCCACGGGAGGAGCCCTCTTAGGAAACACCATATATTTT. Residues: CATGGALLGNTIYF.

This clone was found once. V is TRBV19 and J is TRBJ1-4, with D perhaps matching TRBD1 (5 bases). The CDR3 is 16 amino acids. The germline V gene encodes CDR1 LNHDA and CDR2 SQIVND (reference sequence). Trimming cost V 4 bases and J 0 bases, with 12 bases left between them. The CDR3 spells CASSTVQAPTNEKLFF. The DNA for the CDR3 is TGTGCCAGTAGTACGGTACAGGCACCAACTAATGAAAAACTGTTTTTT.

This sequence joins TRBV30 and TRBJ1-5, with D uncertain. The germline V gene encodes CDR1 GTSNPN and CDR2 SVGIG (reference sequence). CDR3 length equals 14 residues. Trimming stripped 2 bases from V and 0 bases from J, with 8 bases between. The CDR3 nucleotides read TGTGCCTGGAGTTATATTCTTAGCAATCAGCCCCAGCATTTT. Translating it yields CAWSYILSNQPQHF. Full variable domain (outside the CDR3, taken from reference TRBV30 and TRBJ1-5): SQTIHQWPATLVQPVGSPLSLECTVEGTSNPNLYWYRQAAGRGLQLLFYSVGIGQISSEVPQNLSASRPQDRQFILSSKKLLLSDSGFYLCAWSYILSNQPQHFGDGTRLSIL.